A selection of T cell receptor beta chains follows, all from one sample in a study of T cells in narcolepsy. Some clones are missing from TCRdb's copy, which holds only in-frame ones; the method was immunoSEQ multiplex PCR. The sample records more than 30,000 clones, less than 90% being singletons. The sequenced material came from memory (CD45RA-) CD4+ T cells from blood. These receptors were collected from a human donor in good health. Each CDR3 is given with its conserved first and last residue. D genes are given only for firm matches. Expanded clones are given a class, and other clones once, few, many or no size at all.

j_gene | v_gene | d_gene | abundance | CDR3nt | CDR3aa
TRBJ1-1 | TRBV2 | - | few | TGTGCCAGCAGTGAAGCTAGTACCGGGACCGCCGGCACTGAAGCTTTCTTT | CASSEASTGTAGTEAFF
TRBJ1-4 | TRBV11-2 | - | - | TGTGCCAGCAGCTTAGGGGGCCCCGGGAGTGAAAAACTGTTTTTT | CASSLGGPGSEKLFF
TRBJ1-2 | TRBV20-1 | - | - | - | CSATVGGGNTF
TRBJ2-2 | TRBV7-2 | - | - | TGTGCCAGCACAATACAAGGGGCCACCGGGGAGCTGTTTTTT | CASTIQGATGELFF
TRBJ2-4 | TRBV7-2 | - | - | TGTGCCAGCAGCGATCGTAGTCCAAACATTCAGTACTTC | CASSDRSPNIQYF
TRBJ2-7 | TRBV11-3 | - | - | TGTGCCAGCAGCTCGACAAGGGGAAGCGAGCAGTACTTC | CASSSTRGSEQYF
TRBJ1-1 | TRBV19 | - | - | TGTGCCAGTAGCCACATGAACACTGAAGCTTTCTTT | CASSHMNTEAFF
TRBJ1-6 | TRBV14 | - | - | TGTGCCAGCAGCCAAGCCGGGGCCGCGGTCGGTTCACCCCTCCACTTT | CASSQAGAAVGSPLHF
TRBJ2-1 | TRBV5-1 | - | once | TGCGCCAGCAGCTCCTCCTCAGGGGCTGGCTACAATGAGCAGTTCTTC | CASSSSSGAGYNEQFF
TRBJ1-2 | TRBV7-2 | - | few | TGTGCCAGCAGCTTAGACTTCGGGCGTTCCTATGGCTACACCTTC | CASSLDFGRSYGYTF
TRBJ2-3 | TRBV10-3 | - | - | TGTGCCATCAGTGAGTTTCGGGATACGCAGTATTTT | CAISEFRDTQYF
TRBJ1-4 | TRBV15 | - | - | TGTGCCACCAGCAGAGATGGCGGATCTCAGGAAAAACTGTTTTTT | CATSRDGGSQEKLFF
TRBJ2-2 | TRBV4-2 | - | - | TGTGCCAGCAGCTCCATGGGGACCGGGGAGCTGTTTTTT | CASSSMGTGELFF
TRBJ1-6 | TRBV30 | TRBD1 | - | TGTGCCTGGAGTGTAAAGGCAGGGGGTAATTCACCCCTCCACTTT | CAWSVKAGGNSPLHF
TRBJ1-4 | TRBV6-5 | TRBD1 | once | TGTGCCAGCAGTACTCCCGGGACAGGGGTTGAAAAACTGTTTTTT | CASSTPGTGVEKLFF
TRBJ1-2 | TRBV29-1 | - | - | TGCAGCACTTTACAACAGGGAATAGGGGGCTACACCTTC | CSTLQQGIGGYTF
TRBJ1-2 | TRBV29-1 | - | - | TGCAGCGTTACCCCCGGGTATGGCTACACCTTC | CSVTPGYGYTF
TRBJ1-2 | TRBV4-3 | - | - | TGCGCCAGCAGCCAAGAAGGAGGGAGTGGCTACACCTTC | CASSQEGGSGYTF
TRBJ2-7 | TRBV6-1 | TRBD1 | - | TGTGCCAGCAGACGGACAGGATCCGAGCAGTACTTC | CASRRTGSEQYF
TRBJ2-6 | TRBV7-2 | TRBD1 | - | TGTGCCAGCAGCTTAGAACAGGGGAACAACGTCCTGACTTTC | CASSLEQGNNVLTF
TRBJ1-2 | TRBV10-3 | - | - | TGTGCCATCAGGGACTCTGGGGCCTATGGCTACACCTTC | CAIRDSGAYGYTF
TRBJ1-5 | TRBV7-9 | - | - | TGTGCCAGCAGCTTAAACAGGGACCAGCCCCAGCATTTT | CASSLNRDQPQHF
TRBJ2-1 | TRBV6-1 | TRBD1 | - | TGTGCCAGCACCGGGACAGGGAGCAATGAGCAGTTCTTC | CASTGTGSNEQFF
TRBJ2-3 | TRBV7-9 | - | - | TGTGCCAGCAGCTTGGGTGGGCGGGGGCCGACAGATACGCAGTATTTT | CASSLGGRGPTDTQYF
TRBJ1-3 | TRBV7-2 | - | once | TGTGCCAGCAGCTCGCGGGCGCGGGGCTACTCTGGAAACACCATATATTTT | CASSSRARGYSGNTIYF
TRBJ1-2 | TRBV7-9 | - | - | TGTGCCAGCAGCTTAGCTGTCAGGGCCGGCAACTATGGCTACACCTTC | CASSLAVRAGNYGYTF
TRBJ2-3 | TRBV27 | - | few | TGTGCCAGCAGTATCTCGGGACTGAGCACAGATACGCAGTATTTT | CASSISGLSTDTQYF
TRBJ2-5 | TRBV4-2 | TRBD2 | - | TGTGCCAGCAGCCAAGCAGCTAGCGGGGGGTGGGAGACCCAGTACTTC | CASSQAASGGWETQYF
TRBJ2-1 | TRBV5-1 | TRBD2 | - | TGCGCCAGCAGCTTTACTAGCGGGGATGGGCATGAGCAGTTCTTC | CASSFTSGDGHEQFF
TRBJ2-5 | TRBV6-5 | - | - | TGTGCCAGCACGGACAGTCTGCGTCGAGAGACCCAGTACTTC | CASTDSLRRETQYF
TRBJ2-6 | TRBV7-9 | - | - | TGTGCCAGCAGCTCCAGACAGCGACTGTGGACCTCTGGGGCCAACGTCCTGACTTTC | CASSSRQRLWTSGANVLTF
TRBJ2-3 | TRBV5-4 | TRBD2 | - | TGTGCCAGCAGCTTGGCTGGGGGGGGTTCTCCAGATACGCAGTATTTT | CASSLAGGGSPDTQYF
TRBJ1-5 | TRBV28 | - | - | TGTGCCAGCAGTCTACGGACGGACAATCAGCCCCAGCATTTT | CASSLRTDNQPQHF
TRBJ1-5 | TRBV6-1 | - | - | TGTGCCAGCAGTAGTAAAGGGGTCGGCCAGCCCCAGCATTTT | CASSSKGVGQPQHF
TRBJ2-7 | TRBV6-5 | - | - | TGTGCCAGCAGTTACGGTCTCGGGGCCGAGCAGTACTTC | CASSYGLGAEQYF
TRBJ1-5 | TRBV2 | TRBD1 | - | TGTGCCAGCACGGACCCCAGGGGGATCCGGCTTCAGCATTTT | CASTDPRGIRLQHF
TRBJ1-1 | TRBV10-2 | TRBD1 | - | TGCGCCAGCAGTGAAGGACAGGGCGGGACTGAAGCTTTCTTT | CASSEGQGGTEAFF
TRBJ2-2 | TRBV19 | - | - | TGTGCCAGTAGTATTGCCCTCTCGAACACCGGGGAGCTGTTTTTT | CASSIALSNTGELFF
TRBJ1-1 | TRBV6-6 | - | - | TGTGCCAGCATGTCACAGCTGATGAACACTGAAGCTTTCTTT | CASMSQLMNTEAFF
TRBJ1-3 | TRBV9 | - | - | TGTGCCAGCAGCGTAGATTCCGCACCGAGCTCTGGAAACACCATATATTTT | CASSVDSAPSSGNTIYF
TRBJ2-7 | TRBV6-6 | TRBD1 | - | TGTGCCAGCAGTTACGCGGGACAGGAGGCGGACGAGCAGTACTTC | CASSYAGQEADEQYF